One sample yielded the 26 T cell receptor beta chains listed below, sequenced in a study of T cell responses to AZD1222 COVID-19 vaccine. This table comes from immunoSEQ multiplex PCR, and its TCRdb copy is limited to in-frame clones, with some not included. The sample records approximately 110,000 clones, around 87% being singletons. This specimen was peripheral blood, taken on day 0 of AZD1222 vaccination. The source is an adult in good health.

This rearrangement joins TRBV7-9 to TRBJ2-2, with unresolved D. The germline CDR1 and CDR2 sequences are SEHNR and FQNEAQ (reference sequence). V lost 1 base and J 4 bases, leaving 7 bases between the germline ends. The CDR3 is 14 residues long. CDR3 residues: CASSLDRVTGELFF. The CDR3 DNA is TGTGCCAGCAGCTTAGATAGGGTCACCGGGGAGCTGTTTTTT.

This chain connects TRBV7-9 to TRBJ2-7; TRBD1 agrees at 9 bases. Germline V gives CDR1 SEHNR, CDR2 FQNEAQ (reference sequence). The CDR3 extends over 14 amino acids. Trimming at V came to 1 base and at J to 6 bases, leaving 4 bases not matched to a gene. The CDR3 DNA reads as TGTGCCAGCAGCTTAGGGGGGACAGGGATCGAGCAGTACTTC. Translated: CASSLGGTGIEQYF.

The chain employs TRBV7-9 and TRBJ1-2; 11 positions agree with TRBD1. CDR1 and CDR2 from the germline V gene are SEHNR and FQNEAQ (reference sequence). CDR3 size: 15 residues. V lost 4 bases and J lost 8; bases outside the gene matches: 9. CDR3 in amino acids: CASSWQGQGARGYTF. The CDR3 nucleotides are TGTGCCAGCAGCTGGCAAGGACAGGGGGCTAGAGGCTACACCTTC.

V gene TRBV6-1 combines with J gene TRBJ1-1, with a possible D match to TRBD1 (5 bases). Between the trimmed V and J ends, which lost 3 bases and 4 bases, there was a span of 9 bases. CDR1 and CDR2 from the germline V gene are MNHNS and SASEGT. The CDR3 contains 13 residues. The CDR3 nucleotides read TGTGCCAGCAGTGAGCCGGGGGGCACTGAAGCTTTCTTT. Encoded protein: CASSEPGGTEAFF.

This clone was seen more than once but under ten times. The rearrangement uses TRBV30 and TRBJ1-4, with 7 bases lining up with TRBD1. The V segment lost 3 bases and the J segment 2 bases; nucleotides outside the gene matches: 6. The length of the CDR3 is 15 residues. Germline CDR1 is GTSNPN and CDR2 is SVGIG (reference sequence). The CDR3 sequence is CAWSLGTVTNEKLFF. The CDR3 DNA reads TGTGCCTGGAGCCTAGGGACAGTCACTAATGAAAAACTGTTTTTT. The full variable domain, in which reference TRBV30 and TRBJ1-4 provide the parts outside the CDR3, is SQTIHQWPATLVQPVGSPLSLECTVEGTSNPNLYWYRQAAGRGLQLLFYSVGIGQISSEVPQNLSASRPQDRQFILSSKKLLLSDSGFYLCAWSLGTVTNEKLFFGSGTQLSVL.

The chain carries TRBV5-1 and TRBJ2-6; 7 bases agree with TRBD1. Germline CDR1 is SGHRS and CDR2 is YFSETQ. The CDR3 is made up of 18 amino acids. J was trimmed by 0 bases and V by 2 bases; bases with no gene match: 8. As DNA, the CDR3 is TGCGCCAGCAGCTTACTCTTACAGGGGAGCTCTGGGGCCAACGTCCTGACTTTC. Protein: CASSLLLQGSSGANVLTF.

This rearrangement joins TRBV6-5 to TRBJ1-5; D is unclear. This CDR3 spans 13 amino acids. Deletions cut 2 bases from V and 3 bases from J, with 5 bases between. Germline V CDR1 and CDR2: MNHEY, SVGAGI. CDR3 in DNA: TGTGCCAGCAGTTACGGGCCCAATCAGCCCCAGCATTTT. This translates into CASSYGPNQPQHF.

The V gene is TRBV7-9, the J gene TRBJ2-3; 8 nucleotides match TRBD2. Germline V gene data show CDR1 as SEHNR and CDR2 as FQNEAQ (reference sequence). This CDR3 region has 15 residues. V shed 2 bases and J 9 bases; nucleotides not matched to a gene: 10. The CDR3 DNA is TGTGCCAGCAGCTTACTAGCGGGCCCCTCGGGAACGCAGTATTTT. Protein sequence: CASSLLAGPSGTQYF.

This clone was found a few times. The chain is built from TRBV4-1 and TRBJ2-7; 7 nucleotides line up with TRBD1. Germline CDR1 is MGHRA and CDR2 is YSYEKL. J was trimmed by 6 bases and V by 10 bases; bases with no gene match: 30. The CDR3 has 19 amino acids. CDR3 sequence: CAIQTGPPETKKDDFEQYF. The CDR3 coding sequence is TGCGCCATACAGACAGGGCCGCCCGAGACAAAAAAGGATGATTTCGAGCAGTACTTC.

This clone appeared a single time. This sequence joins TRBV5-5 and TRBJ2-7; TRBD1 agrees at 7 bases. This CDR3 is built from 15 residues. Germline V gene sequence: CDR1 SGHKS, CDR2 YYEKEE (reference sequence). Trimming cost V 4 bases and J 1 base; bases outside gene matches: 8. Written as DNA, the CDR3 is TGTGCCAGCAGCCTCCGGGACAGCCATTCCTACGAGCAGTACTTC. Amino acid sequence: CASSLRDSHSYEQYF.

The sample holds a few counts of this clone. V and J are TRBV4-1 and TRBJ1-1, with D possibly matching TRBD1 (5 bases). This CDR3 spans 15 amino acids. V was clipped by 1 base and J by 1 base, with 10 bases between them. Germline CDR1 MGHRA, CDR2 YSYEKL. The chain's CDR3 is CASSQVTRGNTEAFF. The CDR3 DNA reads as TGCGCCAGCAGCCAAGTTACAAGGGGGAACACTGAAGCTTTCTTT.

The chain is built from TRBV28 and TRBJ2-7; 11 bases line up with TRBD2. The CDR3 runs to 14 residues. The trim removed 6 bases at V and 6 bases at J, leaving 7 bases unmatched. CDR1 and CDR2 (germline): MDHEN, SYDVKM. For the CDR3, the DNA is TGTGCCAGCAGAAATAGCGGGGGGGCTGGCGAGCAGTACTTC. Encoded protein: CASRNSGGAGEQYF.

This chain uses TRBV2 with TRBJ2-5; perhaps D is TRBD1 or TRBD2 (6 bases each). V dropped 4 bases and J dropped 0 bases, with 15 bases sitting between them. This CDR3 has 16 amino acids. Germline values: CDR1 SNHLY, CDR2 FYNNEI. CDR3 sequence reads: CASSVGGLLDQETQYF. The CDR3 nucleotides read TGTGCCAGCAGTGTAGGGGGGCTCCTCGACCAAGAGACCCAGTACTTC.

The table lists this clone with a few counts. The rearrangement links TRBV2 to TRBJ2-3, with D possibly TRBD2 on 5 matching bases. V gave up 4 bases and J gave up 6 bases, with 14 bases separating them. The CDR3 runs 14 residues. Germline CDR1 and CDR2: SNHLY and FYNNEI. The CDR3 DNA follows: TGTGCCAGCAGTGCCGGAGGTTGGGAGGATACGCAGTATTTT. This gives the protein CASSAGGWEDTQYF.

The chain recombines TRBV29-1 with TRBJ1-3; the D is unclear. With 0 bases removed from V and 4 bases from J, the gap between germline ends came to 13 bases. The CDR3 sequence is 15 residues long. Germline-derived CDR1 and CDR2 are SQVTM and ANQGSEA. DNA for the CDR3: TGCAGCGTTGAAGACTGGTCATCTCGGGGAAACACCATATATTTT. This translates into CSVEDWSSRGNTIYF.

This clone appeared a single time. The J gene is TRBJ2-2, the V gene TRBV11-1; D remains ambiguous. The V end was cut by 5 bases, the J end by 0 bases, with 10 bases between. CDR1 and CDR2 (germline): SGHAT, FQDESV (reference sequence). The CDR3 totals 15 residues. CDR3 residues: CASSPIAPNTGELFF. The CDR3 DNA is TGTGCCAGCAGCCCGATAGCACCGAACACCGGGGAGCTGTTTTTT.

V gene TRBV3-1 (or the pseudogene TRBV3-2) combines with J gene TRBJ1-1; a weak D match, TRBD1 (5 bases). V was trimmed by 4 bases and J by 3 bases, leaving 12 bases between them. CDR1 LGHDT and CDR2 YNNKEL come from the germline V gene (reference sequence). This CDR3 spans 14 amino acids. The CDR3: CASSPRAGDTEAFF. The CDR3 DNA sequence: TGTGCCAGCAGCCCCAGGGCCGGGGACACTGAAGCTTTCTTT.

This CDR3 reads CASSSANSNRQGNSPLHF. The CDR3 DNA sequence: TGCGCCAGCAGCTCCGCGAACTCTAACCGACAGGGAAATTCACCCCTCCACTTT. This chain joins TRBV5-1 and TRBJ1-6; 7 nucleotides match TRBD1. CDR3 length equals 18 residues. CDR1 SGHRS and CDR2 YFSETQ come from the germline V gene. V was pared by 3 bases and J by 7 bases, with 16 bases of the junction left unmatched.

The chain has TRBV5-5 and TRBJ2-3; D remains ambiguous. CDR1 SGHKS and CDR2 YYEKEE come from the germline V gene (reference sequence). V shed 5 bases and J shed 2 bases, with 6 bases lying between them. The CDR3 has 12 residues. The DNA of the CDR3 is TGTGCCAGCAGAACGATCACAGATACGCAGTATTTT. This translates into CASRTITDTQYF.

The chain couples TRBV6-6 to TRBJ1-2; 8 positions match TRBD1. This CDR3 is 14 amino acids long. Germline CDR1 and CDR2: MNHNY and SVGAGI (reference sequence). V was clipped by 6 bases and J by 4 bases; unmatched bases: 7. Here the CDR3 reads CASRGQESVYGYTF. The CDR3, as DNA: TGTGCCAGCAGGGGACAGGAATCTGTCTATGGCTACACCTTC.

This clone turned up a few times. The chain links TRBV2 to TRBJ1-2; a possible D gene is TRBD1 (6 bases). Per germline, CDR1 SNHLY and CDR2 FYNNEI. Trimming stripped 7 bases from V and 2 bases from J, with 17 bases between. This CDR3 region has 15 residues. CDR3 residues: CASKPRGADNYGYTF. The DNA for the CDR3 is TGTGCCAGCAAGCCCCGGGGGGCCGACAACTATGGCTACACCTTC.

The chain combines TRBV6-6 with TRBJ2-7; 7 bases are shared with TRBD1. CDR1 and CDR2 from the germline V gene are MNHNY and SVGAGI (reference sequence). V was clipped by 5 bases and J by 0 bases; unmatched bases: 13. This CDR3 contains 17 residues. The CDR3: CASSHTPGQESSYEQYF. DNA of the CDR3: TGTGCCAGCAGTCACACCCCCGGACAGGAAAGCTCCTACGAGCAGTACTTC.

The V gene is TRBV28, the J gene TRBJ1-4; D ambiguous. CDR3 length: 14 amino acids. Germline loops: CDR1 MDHEN, CDR2 SYDVKM. With 3 bases removed from V and 0 bases from J, the gap between germline ends came to 5 bases. The CDR3 sequence is CASSFQATNEKLFF. DNA for the CDR3: TGTGCCAGCAGTTTTCAGGCAACTAATGAAAAACTGTTTTTT.

V is TRBV7-7 and J is TRBJ2-7; TRBD1 might be the D (5 bases). This CDR3 has 13 amino acids. The V gene lost 2 bases and the J gene lost 6 bases, with 11 bases spanning the gap. Germline loops: CDR1 SSHAT, CDR2 FNYEAQ (reference sequence). CDR3 in amino acids: CASSLQGWGEQYF. CDR3 sequence (DNA): TGTGCCAGCAGCTTACAGGGATGGGGCGAGCAGTACTTC.

The chain couples TRBV19 to TRBJ1-2, with TRBD1 matching over 7 bases. CDR1 and CDR2 (germline): LNHDA, SQIVND (reference sequence). V lost 5 bases and J lost 2; bases outside the gene matches: 11. This CDR3 has 16 amino acids. The CDR3 spells CASSPTRQGLNYGYTF. The CDR3 DNA follows: TGTGCCAGTAGTCCCACCCGACAGGGACTGAACTATGGCTACACCTTC.

The gene calls are TRBV19 and TRBJ2-2, with D perhaps TRBD1 or TRBD2 (5 bases each). V was cut by 5 bases and J by 5 bases, with 9 bases left in between. There are 13 residues in the CDR3. Germline assignment: CDR1 LNHDA and CDR2 SQIVND (reference sequence). The CDR3 region is CASSPGTTGELFF. The CDR3 bases are TGTGCCAGTAGTCCCGGGACGACCGGGGAGCTGTTTTTT.